These T cell receptor beta chains were read from a single sample in a study of blood T cell repertoires in COVID-19. TCRdb keeps only in-frame clones here, not all; method: immunoSEQ multiplex PCR. The table has some 250,000 clones, approximately 84% seen once. Sequenced input: PBMCs or T cells enriched from blood (not recorded which). All receptors derive from a man aged 35 to 55 who had recovered from COVID-19. CDR3s include the opening cysteine and the closing phenylalanine or tryptophan. Fields, in order: J gene, V gene, clone size, D gene, CDR3 protein, CDR3 DNA. The D gene is left open where the match is weak. Not all rows give a size; the values are once, few, many and, for expanded clones, a class.

J: TRBJ2-5
V: TRBV5-8
size: NA
D: TRBD2
CDR3: CASSLGRGEETQYF
DNA: TGTGCCAGCAGCTTGGGTCGGGGGGAAGAGACCCAGTACTTC

J: TRBJ2-1
V: TRBV7-3
size: NA
D: TRBD1
CDR3: CASSLEQGRQFF
DNA: TGTGCCAGCAGCCTTGAACAGGGGCGGCAGTTCTTC

J: TRBJ2-1
V: TRBV7-6
size: once
D: NA
CDR3: CASSLRAGSYNEQFF
DNA: TGTGCCAGCAGCTTACGGGCGGGGTCCTACAATGAGCAGTTCTTC

J: TRBJ2-5
V: TRBV13
size: NA
D: TRBD2
CDR3: CASSPPTSGGRETQYF
DNA: TGTGCCAGCAGCCCTCCTACCAGCGGGGGGAGGGAGACCCAGTACTTC

J: TRBJ1-4
V: TRBV5-1
size: NA
D: NA
CDR3: CASSADQGNEKLFF
DNA: TGCGCCAGCAGCGCTGACCAGGGGAATGAAAAACTGTTTTTT

J: TRBJ1-3
V: TRBV14
size: once
D: NA
CDR3: CASSYSSGNTIYF
DNA: TGTGCCAGCAGCTACAGTTCCGGAAACACCATATATTTT

J: TRBJ2-7
V: TRBV2
size: many
D: TRBD2
CDR3: CASSGRRGLAAEQYF
DNA: TGTGCCAGCAGCGGGAGGCGGGGACTAGCGGCCGAGCAGTACTTC

J: TRBJ1-5
V: TRBV3-1/TRBV3-2
size: NA
D: NA
CDR3: CASSQVKGSNQPQHF
DNA: TGTGCCAGCAGCCAAGTAAAGGGGAGCAATCAGCCCCAGCATTTT

J: TRBJ1-6
V: TRBV4-1
size: NA
D: NA
CDR3: CASSQEPGYSPLHF
DNA: TGCGCCAGCAGCCAAGAGCCGGGATATTCACCCCTCCACTTT

J: TRBJ2-1
V: TRBV7-9
size: NA
D: TRBD1
CDR3: CASSSSGTGVKNEQFF
DNA: TGTGCCAGCAGCTCCAGCGGGACAGGGGTAAAGAATGAGCAGTTCTTC

J: TRBJ2-7
V: TRBV15
size: NA
D: TRBD1
CDR3: CATSREGRGSDEQYF
DNA: TGTGCCACCAGCAGAGAAGGCAGGGGGAGCGACGAGCAGTACTTC

J: TRBJ1-3
V: TRBV11-2
size: NA
D: NA
CDR3: CASSFSPPTGPGNTIYF
DNA: TGTGCCAGCAGCTTCTCCCCCCCCACAGGGCCTGGAAACACCATATATTTT

J: TRBJ2-2
V: TRBV19
size: few
D: NA
CDR3: CASSPRANTGELFF
DNA: TGTGCCAGTAGTCCGCGGGCGAACACCGGGGAGCTGTTTTTT

J: TRBJ2-7
V: TRBV4-1
size: NA
D: NA
CDR3: CASSQPGQRLYEQYF
DNA: TGCGCCAGCAGCCAGCCCGGACAGAGGCTCTACGAGCAGTACTTC

J: TRBJ2-7
V: TRBV28
size: NA
D: NA
CDR3: CASSSGQIYEQYF
DNA: TGTGCCAGCAGTTCTGGACAGATCTACGAGCAGTACTTC

J: TRBJ1-5
V: TRBV5-1
size: NA
D: NA
CDR3: CASSLSGGNQPQHF
DNA: TGCGCCAGCAGCTTGAGCGGGGGTAATCAGCCCCAGCATTTT

J: TRBJ1-5
V: TRBV28
size: NA
D: TRBD1
CDR3: CASSWTGLNQPQHF
DNA: TGTGCCAGCAGTTGGACAGGTTTGAATCAGCCCCAGCATTTT

J: TRBJ1-2
V: TRBV27
size: NA
D: TRBD1
CDR3: CASRDMRQGASGYTF
DNA: TGTGCCAGCCGGGATATGAGACAGGGGGCGAGTGGCTACACCTTC

J: TRBJ1-1
V: TRBV3-1/TRBV3-2
size: NA
D: TRBD1
CDR3: CAGPAQGGYSTEAFF
DNA: TGTGCCGGCCCCGCCCAGGGGGGCTATAGCACTGAAGCTTTCTTT

J: TRBJ1-1
V: TRBV4-1
size: NA
D: NA
CDR3: CASSQDRSNTEAFF
DNA: TGCGCCAGCAGCCAAGATCGGTCGAACACTGAAGCTTTCTTT

J: TRBJ1-1
V: TRBV18
size: NA
D: NA
CDR3: CASSPRGDTEAFF
DNA: TGTGCCAGCTCACCAAGGGGTGACACTGAAGCTTTCTTT

J: TRBJ1-1
V: TRBV19
size: NA
D: NA
CDR3: CASSIATGEAFF
DNA: TGTGCCAGTAGTATAGCTACAGGTGAAGCTTTCTTT

J: TRBJ2-1
V: TRBV9
size: NA
D: TRBD2
CDR3: CASSVGGGGWNEQFF
DNA: TGTGCCAGCAGCGTAGGTGGCGGGGGGTGGAATGAGCAGTTCTTC

J: TRBJ2-3
V: TRBV30
size: few
D: NA
CDR3: CAWSVGSGSTDTQYF
DNA: TGTGCCTGGAGTGTGGGTTCGGGGAGCACAGATACGCAGTATTTT

J: TRBJ1-2
V: TRBV28
size: NA
D: TRBD1
CDR3: CASSSDRGGNYGYTF
DNA: TGTGCCAGCAGTTCCGACAGGGGGGGTAACTATGGCTACACCTTC

J: TRBJ1-1
V: TRBV4-3
size: NA
D: NA
CDR3: CASSQEGGGAVAFF
DNA: TGCGCCAGCAGCCAAGAGGGTGGGGGGGCTGTAGCTTTCTTT

J: TRBJ1-5
V: TRBV5-3
size: NA
D: NA
CDR3: CARSSPRRPGRQPQHF
DNA: TGTGCCAGAAGCTCCCCTCGCCGACCAGGGCGACAGCCCCAGCATTTT

J: TRBJ1-5
V: TRBV5-1
size: few
D: NA
CDR3: CASSLVGEGQPQHF
DNA: TGCGCCAGCAGCTTGGTGGGGGAGGGTCAGCCCCAGCATTTT

J: TRBJ2-2
V: TRBV4-3
size: NA
D: NA
CDR3: CASSRSTANTGELFF
DNA: TGCGCCAGCAGCCGGTCGACTGCGAACACCGGGGAGCTGTTTTTT